This T cell receptor beta chain was identified during a study of T cells after posttransplantation cyclophosphamide. The protocol was immunoSEQ multiplex PCR, while the TCRdb copy is restricted to in-frame clones and leaves out a portion. The repertoire consists of tens of thousands of clones, with roughly 93% occurring once and the leading ten covering around 3%. This related bone marrow graft donor gave peripheral blood on the day of marrow donation. The sample taken for sequencing was PBMCs. This TCR came from a woman aged 45 to 65 in good health and a related stem cell transplant donor.

CDR3: CASRPPPDRGMHEQYF. CDR3 bases: TGTGCCAGCAGACCCCCGCCGGACAGGGGGATGCACGAGCAGTACTTC. The gene calls are TRBV6-6 and TRBJ2-7; 10 bases align to TRBD1. CDR1 and CDR2 (germline): MNHNY, SVGAGI (reference sequence). This CDR3 contains 16 residues. The V and J ends lost 6 bases and 5 bases, in that order; junction bases with no gene match: 13.